These 21 T cell receptor beta chains share one sample of origin, sequenced in a study of blood T cell repertoires in COVID-19. Here immunoSEQ multiplex PCR was the method, and the copy in TCRdb shows in-frame clones only, minus some. The table lists about 300,000 clones, roughly 90% of them singletons. The sequenced sample was PBMCs or T cells enriched from blood (not recorded which). These receptors were obtained from a man between 60 and 75 years old who had recovered from COVID-19.

This chain links TRBV7-9 with TRBJ1-2, with 10 bases lining up with TRBD1. The CDR3 covers 14 residues. CDR1 is SEHNR and CDR2 is FQNEAQ in the germline V gene (reference sequence). With V trimmed by 5 bases and J by 4 bases, 4 bases remained unmatched. CDR3 loop: CASSPTGGSYGYTF. The CDR3 region has the DNA TGTGCCAGCAGCCCGACAGGGGGCAGCTATGGCTACACCTTC.

The CDR3 DNA reads TGCGCCAGCAGTGAGTCGACATTACTAGCGGGGAAAGGCGGGGAGCTGTTTTTT. This sequence encodes CASSESTLLAGKGGELFF. The chain has TRBV10-1 and TRBJ2-2; the match to TRBD2 covers 10 bases. Germline values: CDR1 WNHNN, CDR2 SYGVQD (reference sequence). The CDR3 has 18 amino acids. The ends lost 0 bases at V and 7 bases at J; junction bases unmatched: 11.

DNA for the CDR3: TGTGCCAGCAGCCGAGGGGGGACAGGGTACGAGACCCAGTACTTC. The encoded protein is CASSRGGTGYETQYF. This rearrangement joins TRBV7-8 to TRBJ2-5; 9 bases map to TRBD1. Germline V lookup: CDR1 SGHVS, CDR2 FQNEAQ. The J segment lost 5 bases and the V segment lost 5 bases, leaving 9 bases of the junction unmatched. CDR3 length equals 15 residues.

This sequence joins TRBV28 and TRBJ1-5; 9 bases align to TRBD1. This CDR3 is built from 15 residues. Germline V gives CDR1 MDHEN, CDR2 SYDVKM. V trimming: 5 bases; J trimming: 3 bases; junction bases outside the gene matches: 5. CDR3 in DNA: TGTGCCAGCAGTCCTCGGGACAGGGACAATCAGCCCCAGCATTTT. Residues: CASSPRDRDNQPQHF.

CDR3 residues: CASRIRGQGNTEAFF. DNA of the CDR3: TGTGCCAGTCGGATCCGCGGACAGGGGAACACTGAAGCTTTCTTT. The chain recombines TRBV6-4 with TRBJ1-1; 8 nucleotides line up with TRBD1. This CDR3 is built from 15 residues. CDR1 and CDR2 from the germline V gene are MRHNA and SNTAGT. After removal of 9 bases from V and 1 base from J, the junction contained 10 bases not matched to a gene.

The chain carries TRBV5-6 and TRBJ2-2, with 11 bases aligning to TRBD2. The germline V gene encodes CDR1 SGHDT and CDR2 YYEEEE. The CDR3 is 17 residues long. The junction had 8 bases not matched to a gene; V was cut back by 2 bases and J by 5 bases. In DNA form, the CDR3 reads TGTGCCAGCAGCTTCTTAACTAGCGGGAGTCGGACCGGGGAGCTGTTTTTT. It is translated as CASSFLTSGSRTGELFF. Drawing the rest from reference TRBV5-6 and TRBJ2-2, the complete variable domain is DAGVTQSPTHLIKTRGQQVTLRCSPKSGHDTVSWYQQALGQGPQFIFQYYEEEERQRGNFPDRFSGHQFPNYSSELNVNALLLGDSALYLCASSFLTSGSRTGELFFGEGSRLTVL.

The rearrangement uses TRBV5-1 and TRBJ1-2, with D maybe TRBD1 (5 bases). Germline loops: CDR1 SGHRS, CDR2 YFSETQ. The CDR3 sequence is 14 residues long. V was cut by 0 bases and J by 8 bases, with 14 bases left in between. CDR3 sequence reads: CASSLDRGPRGYTF. DNA of the CDR3: TGCGCCAGCAGCTTGGATAGGGGCCCCAGAGGCTACACCTTC.

The gene calls are TRBV6-4 and TRBJ2-7, with 7 bases lining up with TRBD1. With 5 bases clipped from V and 6 bases from J, the junction kept 7 bases outside the gene matches. The CDR3 runs 13 residues. Germline CDR1 MRHNA, CDR2 SNTAGT. The CDR3 reads CASSRAAGGEQYF. The CDR3 DNA is TGTGCCAGCAGTAGGGCGGCAGGGGGCGAGCAGTACTTC.

The V gene is TRBV12-3 or TRBV12-4, the J gene TRBJ1-1; 10 bases match TRBD1. The CDR3 extends over 11 amino acids. With 7 bases clipped from V and 11 bases from J, the junction kept 4 bases outside the gene matches. The CDR3 reads CASTRTGGAFF. The CDR3 DNA reads as TGTGCCAGCACCCGGACAGGGGGTGCTTTCTTT.

V and J are TRBV24-1 and TRBJ2-1; 8 nucleotides align to TRBD2. V was clipped by 4 bases and J by 7 bases; unmatched bases: 8. The germline gives CDR1 KGHDR, CDR2 SFDVKD. The CDR3 contains 15 residues. The CDR3 DNA sequence: TGTGCCACCAGTGACGGGACTAGAGGCGTTAATGAGCAGTTCTTC. Amino acid sequence: CATSDGTRGVNEQFF.

The chain combines TRBV4-1 with TRBJ2-7; 11 nucleotides agree with TRBD2. Trimming cost V 1 base and J 3 bases; bases outside gene matches: 8. The CDR3 runs to 17 residues. Germline lookup yields CDR1 MGHRA and CDR2 YSYEKL. The CDR3 spells CASSQVQTSGRGYEQYF. CDR3 DNA: TGCGCCAGCAGCCAAGTACAAACTAGCGGGAGAGGCTACGAGCAGTACTTC.

DNA for the CDR3: TGTGCCACCAGCAGTGATGGGGGGCAGGGGGCTAACTATGGCTACACCTTC. As protein: CATSSDGGQGANYGYTF. The V gene is TRBV15, the J gene TRBJ1-2; TRBD1 matches at 7 bases. With 3 bases clipped from V and 0 bases from J, the junction kept 10 bases outside the gene matches. The CDR3 has 17 amino acids. CDR1 and CDR2 from the germline V gene are LNHNV and YYDKDF (reference sequence).

This clone was observed a handful of times. The J gene is TRBJ1-1, the V gene TRBV2; D perhaps matches TRBD1 (5 bases). Germline values: CDR1 SNHLY, CDR2 FYNNEI. Trimming stripped 7 bases from V and 5 bases from J, with 17 bases between. The CDR3 runs to 14 residues. CDR3: CASTSLGGETEAFF. The CDR3 nucleotides are TGTGCCAGCACCTCTCTTGGGGGGGAGACTGAAGCTTTCTTT. The variable domain in full, with the rest retrieved from reference TRBV2 and TRBJ1-1, is EPEVTQTPSHQVTQMGQEVILRCVPISNHLYFYWYRQILGQKVEFLVSFYNNEISEKSEIFDDQFSVERPDGSNFTLKIRSTKLEDSAMYFCASTSLGGETEAFFGQGTRLTVV.

The count of this clone is one. This rearrangement joins TRBV28 to TRBJ1-5, with D maybe TRBD1 (5 bases). Trimming removed 3 bases from V and 7 bases from J, with 16 bases in between. Germline lookup yields CDR1 MDHEN and CDR2 SYDVKM. The CDR3 is made up of 15 amino acids. CDR3 residues: CASSFMGGRGQPQHF. Written as DNA, the CDR3 is TGTGCCAGCAGTTTTATGGGGGGGAGGGGACAGCCCCAGCATTTT.

V and J are TRBV5-1 and TRBJ2-5, with a tentative D call TRBD1 (7 bases). The CDR3 is 13 residues long. The V and J ends lost 3 bases and 2 bases respectively, with 8 bases between them. Germline V lookup: CDR1 SGHRS, CDR2 YFSETQ. CDR3 amino acids: CASSSGGQETQYF. The DNA for the CDR3 is TGCGCCAGCAGCTCAGGGGGGCAAGAGACCCAGTACTTC.

V and J are TRBV28 and TRBJ2-7; 12 bases fit TRBD2. The V gene end was trimmed by 6 bases and the J gene end by 2 bases; junction bases not matched to a gene: 17. CDR1 is MDHEN, CDR2 SYDVKM, per germline. The CDR3 loop spans 19 amino acids. The CDR3 DNA reads TGTGCCAGCAGGCCCGGGAGACCTGGAGCTAGCGGGAGGGCCTACGAGCAGTACTTC. Translation: CASRPGRPGASGRAYEQYF.

This chain connects TRBV20-1 to TRBJ1-5; 7 nucleotides agree with TRBD1. After removal of 3 bases from V and 3 bases from J, the junction contained 8 bases not matched to a gene. Germline V CDR1 and CDR2: DFQATT, SNEGSKA (reference sequence). This CDR3 has 15 residues. This CDR3 is CSASTGTVYNQPQHF. DNA for the CDR3: TGCAGTGCTAGTACCGGGACAGTCTACAATCAGCCCCAGCATTTT.

The chain uses TRBV28 and TRBJ2-2, with D tentatively TRBD2 (6 bases). Germline V CDR1 and CDR2: MDHEN, SYDVKM. The CDR3 has 15 amino acids. Trimming shortened V by 3 bases and J by 5 bases, and 13 bases separated the two germline ends. CDR3: CASSLAGRTTGELFF. CDR3 sequence (DNA): TGTGCCAGCAGTTTGGCGGGACGCACAACCGGGGAGCTGTTTTTT.

For this clone: The DNA is omitted, as the CDR3 cannot be located on it reliably, and the CDR3 follows TCRdb's listing. The V gene is TRBV19, the J gene TRBJ1-5; TRBD1, as called in the table, went unchecked against the DNA. The V gene's germline CDR1 is LNHDA and CDR2 SQIVND (reference sequence). The CDR3 spans 15 residues, counting both ends. The CDR3 protein is CASSILAVSNQPQHF.

The rearrangement uses TRBV7-9 and TRBJ2-3, with D tentatively TRBD2 (6 bases). Per the germline V gene, CDR1 is SEHNR and CDR2 is FQNEAQ (reference sequence). The CDR3 contains 15 residues. Trimming pared 8 bases from V and 3 bases from J, leaving 18 bases between. The CDR3 is CASERVGGNTDTQYF. The DNA for the CDR3 is TGTGCCAGCGAAAGAGTGGGGGGTAATACAGATACGCAGTATTTT.

This clone has just one count. This chain uses TRBV18 with TRBJ2-5; TRBD2 aligns across 10 bases. V lost 1 base, J lost 5 bases, and 7 bases stayed unmatched. This CDR3 has 16 amino acids. CDR1 is KGHSH, CDR2 LQKENI, per germline. In nucleotides, the CDR3 is TGTGCCAGCTCACCACAAAGCGGGAGGGCCGGGGAGACCCAGTACTTC. It yields the protein CASSPQSGRAGETQYF. Full variable domain (outside the CDR3, taken from reference TRBV18 and TRBJ2-5): NAGVMQNPRHLVRRRGQEARLRCSPMKGHSHVYWYRQLPEEGLKFMVYLQKENIIDESGMPKERFSAEFPKEGPSILRIQQVVRGDSAAYFCASSPQSGRAGETQYFGPGTRLLVL.